These 30 T cell receptor beta chains were all obtained from the same sample, sequenced in a study of CD8+CD57+ T cells in acquired aplastic anemia. Sequencing was done on patients that had shown CD8+CD57+ cell expansion by flow cytometry. Genomic DNA constituted the template upon which TCR beta VDJ and CDR3 profiling was performed. One entry per CDR3 protein results from TCRdb running MiXCR on the reads. The profile shows 310,000 or so distinct CDR3 sequences, approximately 58% of them singletons. The sequenced material came from sorted CD4+, CD8+, or CD8+CD57+ T cells (not recorded which) from PBMCs. The source of these receptors is a human donor with aplastic anemia.

For this clonotype: This sequence may be a read error, since a much larger clone differs from it by one base. The chain recombines TRBV3-1 with TRBJ2-1, with 11 bases matching TRBD2. Germline V gives CDR1 LGHDT, CDR2 YNNKEL (reference sequence). The CDR3 runs 15 residues. The CDR3 DNA is TGTGCCAGCAGCCAAGCACTAGCGGGAGACTATGAGCAGCTCTTC. It codes for CASSQALAGDYEQLF.

The CDR3 reads CASSLVQGNYEQYF. DNA of the CDR3: TGCGCCAGCAGCTTAGTCCAGGGAAACTACGAGCAGTACTTC. The chain couples TRBV5-1 to TRBJ2-7, with a weak D call TRBD1 (5 bases). CDR1 SGHRS and CDR2 YFSETQ come from the germline V gene. V was shortened by 2 bases and J by 3 bases, with 12 bases between the two germline ends. The CDR3 totals 14 residues.

This clonotype was counted many times. J is TRBJ1-5 and V is TRBV10-3; TRBD1 agrees at 7 bases. The V segment lost 4 bases and the J segment 3 bases; nucleotides outside the gene matches: 6. Germline V CDR1 and CDR2: ENHRY, SYGVKD. The CDR3 totals 15 residues. The CDR3 reads CAISAQGGLNQPQHF. For the CDR3, the DNA is TGTGCCATCAGTGCCCAAGGGGGCCTCAATCAGCCCCAGCATTTT.

This clonotype was detected ten times or more. The CDR3 region is CASCSGTGDYEQYF. In nucleotides, the CDR3 is TGCGCCAGCTGCTCCGGGACAGGGGATTACGAGCAGTACTTC. V usage is TRBV5-1 and J usage is TRBJ2-7; TRBD1 aligns across 10 bases. V was clipped by 7 bases and J by 4 bases; unmatched bases: 8. There are 14 residues in the CDR3. Germline assignment: CDR1 SGHRS and CDR2 YFSETQ.

The gene calls are TRBV9 and TRBJ1-2; 7 bases align to TRBD1. The CDR3 has 13 residues. CDR1 SGDLS and CDR2 YYNGEE come from the germline V gene. The J segment lost 8 bases and the V segment lost 4 bases, leaving 8 bases of the junction unmatched. In DNA, the CDR3 is TGTGCCAGCAGCCAAGCGGGACAGACCGGCTACACCTTC. Encoded protein: CASSQAGQTGYTF.

The V gene is TRBV29-1, the J gene TRBJ1-1, with TRBD1 as a possible D gene (5 bases). The CDR3 is made up of 13 amino acids. V was cut by 7 bases and J by 3 bases, with 15 bases left in between. From germline, CDR1 is SQVTM and CDR2 ANQGSEA. The CDR3 DNA reads TGCAGCGCCTCTGGGACGGATTACACTGAAGCTTTCTTT. Its translation: CSASGTDYTEAFF.

Concerning this clonotype itself: The junction shows a germline mismatch at one end, possibly a read error. V and J are TRBV6-5 and TRBJ1-4, with TRBD1 matching over 7 bases. Per germline, CDR1 MNHEY and CDR2 SVGAGI. The CDR3 is made up of 17 amino acids. The DNA for the CDR3 is TGTGCCATCAGTGAGTCGCAAGGACAGGCCTTAGTTGAAAAACTGTTTTTT. Its protein is CAISESQGQALVEKLFF.

The chain recombines TRBV7-6 with TRBJ2-3; 8 bases match TRBD2. The CDR3 length is 18 residues. Looked up from germline, CDR1 is SGHVS and CDR2 is FNYEAQ. V lost 4 bases and J lost 4; bases outside the gene matches: 16. DNA of the CDR3: TGTGCCAGCAGCTCGGGACTAGATCTTATTTGGTCGGCAGATACGCAGTATTTT. This sequence encodes CASSSGLDLIWSADTQYF. Looking up the rest from reference TRBV7-6 and TRBJ2-3 gives the full variable domain: GAGVSQSPRYKVTKRGQDVALRCDPISGHVSLYWYRQALGQGPEFLTYFNYEAQQDKSGLPNDRFSAERPEGSISTLTIQRTEQRDSAMYRCASSSGLDLIWSADTQYFGPGTRLTVL.

In this sample, this clonotype turned up many times. The chain has TRBV6-5 and TRBJ2-7; TRBD1 aligns across 8 bases. Germline loops: CDR1 MNHEY, CDR2 SVGAGI. This CDR3 contains 14 residues. V was clipped by 6 bases and J by 0 bases; unmatched bases: 4. The CDR3 nucleotides read TGTGCCAGCAGGCGGGACAGGAGCTCCTACGAGCAGTACTTC. It is translated as CASRRDRSSYEQYF.

This clonotype was detected many times. V is TRBV15 and J is TRBJ1-5, with TRBD1 as a possible D gene (5 bases). Trimming took 6 bases from V and 7 from J, leaving 13 bases between them. Germline values: CDR1 LNHNV, CDR2 YYDKDF (reference sequence). The CDR3 is 13 amino acids. CDR3 residues: CATSMGVPQPQHF. In DNA form, the CDR3 reads TGTGCCACCAGTATGGGGGTCCCCCAGCCCCAGCATTTT.

The chain employs TRBV20-1 and TRBJ2-1; D uncertain. Trimming left V 3 bases short and J 2 bases short, with 11 bases between. The germline V gene encodes CDR1 DFQATT and CDR2 SNEGSKA (reference sequence). This CDR3 comprises 14 residues. CDR3 amino acids: CSARKLATYNEQFF. Written as DNA, the CDR3 is TGCAGTGCTAGGAAATTGGCGACCTACAATGAGCAGTTCTTC.

Many counts were recorded for this clonotype. This chain links TRBV9 with TRBJ2-1, with D uncertain. Germline loops: CDR1 SGDLS, CDR2 YYNGEE. Trimming took 2 bases from V and 3 from J, leaving 0 bases between them. The CDR3 spans 11 residues. The CDR3 protein is CASSVYNEQFF. CDR3 bases: TGTGCCAGCAGCGTCTACAATGAGCAGTTCTTC.

The chain links TRBV7-2 to TRBJ1-2; D may be TRBD1 (5 bases). The V gene's germline CDR1 is SGHTA and CDR2 FQGNSA. Trimming left V 4 bases short and J 7 bases short, with 10 bases between. The CDR3 contains 12 residues. The CDR3 protein is CASSSNGGGYTF. DNA of the CDR3: TGTGCCAGCAGCTCAAACGGGGGTGGCTACACCTTC.

This clonotype was detected many times. The rearrangement joins TRBV18 to TRBJ2-2; 7 nucleotides agree with TRBD1. The CDR3 contains 14 residues. Looked up from germline, CDR1 is KGHSH and CDR2 is LQKENI. The junction had 2 bases not matched to a gene; V was cut back by 3 bases and J by 4 bases. The CDR3 is CASSPTGTTGELFF. DNA of the CDR3: TGTGCCAGCTCACCGACAGGGACCACCGGGGAGCTGTTTTTT.

In nucleotides, the CDR3 is TGTGCCAGCAGCGAAAACCGACAGGGAGCTAACTATGGCTACACCTTC. This sequence encodes CASSENRQGANYGYTF. The chain couples TRBV9 to TRBJ1-2; 7 nucleotides agree with TRBD1. The CDR3 covers 16 residues. Germline V gene lookup returns CDR1 SGDLS and CDR2 YYNGEE. The V and J ends lost 3 bases and 0 bases, in that order; junction bases with no gene match: 8. The full variable domain, rest sourced from reference TRBV9 and TRBJ1-2, is DSGVTQTPKHLITATGQRVTLRCSPRSGDLSVYWYQQSLDQGLQFLIQYYNGEERAKGNILERFSAQQFPDLHSELNLSSLELGDSALYFCASSENRQGANYGYTFGSGTRLTVV.

V and J are TRBV20-1 and TRBJ2-1, with 11 bases that match TRBD2. Per the germline V gene, CDR1 is DFQATT and CDR2 is SNEGSKA (reference sequence). The V and J ends lost 3 bases and 7 bases, in that order; junction bases with no gene match: 8. The CDR3 runs 15 residues. In DNA, the CDR3 is TGCAGTGCTAGGAACCCTAGCGGGAGGACGAATGAGCAGTTCTTC. Amino acids: CSARNPSGRTNEQFF.

CDR3 sequence (DNA): TGTGCCACCAGCAGAGATACCGCCACTGGAAACACCATATATTTT. Protein product: CATSRDTATGNTIYF. The chain carries TRBV15 and TRBJ1-3; D uncertain. V lost 0 bases and J 2 bases, leaving 8 bases between the germline ends. CDR1 is LNHNV, CDR2 YYDKDF, per germline (reference sequence). This CDR3 comprises 15 residues. Supplemented by reference TRBV15 and TRBJ1-3, the full variable domain reads DAMVIQNPRYQVTQFGKPVTLSCSQTLNHNVMYWYQQKSSQAPKLLFHYYDKDFNNEADTPDNFQSRRPNTSFCFLDIRSPGLGDTAMYLCATSRDTATGNTIYFGEGSWLTVV.

The chain has TRBV19 and TRBJ2-1, with a possible D match to TRBD2 (5 bases). V shed 5 bases and J shed 7 bases, with 12 bases lying between them. The CDR3 length is 13 residues. Looked up from germline, CDR1 is LNHDA and CDR2 is SQIVND (reference sequence). The CDR3 DNA follows: TGTGCCAGTAGTCTCCGGGGTTATAATGAGCAGTTCTTC. It encodes CASSLRGYNEQFF.

The chain couples TRBV20-1 to TRBJ2-1, with 8 bases identical to TRBD1. V lost 3 bases, J lost 6 bases, and 4 bases stayed unmatched. Per germline, CDR1 DFQATT and CDR2 SNEGSKA (reference sequence). The CDR3 length is 13 residues. The CDR3 bases are TGCAGTGCTAGTAACAGGGGGGTCAATGAGCAGTTCTTC. It yields the protein CSASNRGVNEQFF.

V and J are TRBV5-5 and TRBJ1-6; D is ambiguous. There are 16 residues in the CDR3. V gave up 4 bases and J gave up 0 bases, with 11 bases separating them. CDR1 and CDR2 (germline): SGHKS, YYEKEE (reference sequence). The CDR3 sequence: CASSPWVSSYNSPLHF. The CDR3 DNA sequence: TGTGCCAGCAGCCCTTGGGTGAGCTCCTATAATTCACCCCTCCACTTT.

The CDR3 loop is CIGQIFTEAFF. The CDR3 DNA reads TGCATCGGACAAATATTCACTGAAGCTTTCTTT. The chain is built from TRBV29-1 and TRBJ1-1; maybe TRBD1 (5 bases). Germline V CDR1 and CDR2: SQVTM, ANQGSEA. The CDR3 is 11 residues long.

This clonotype was observed once. The chain joins TRBV15 to TRBJ1-2; weak D call: TRBD1 (5 bases). V was shortened by 5 bases and J by 4 bases, with 14 bases between the two germline ends. Germline V lookup: CDR1 LNHNV, CDR2 YYDKDF (reference sequence). The CDR3 runs to 14 residues. The CDR3 nucleotides are TGTGCCACCAGCCCGAGGGCAGGGAGCTATGGCTACACCTTC. Translation: CATSPRAGSYGYTF.

A single count supports this clonotype. This chain uses TRBV12-3 or TRBV12-4 with TRBJ2-5; 9 bases agree with TRBD1. This CDR3 comprises 13 residues. Trimming took 6 bases from V and 5 from J; bases not matched to a gene: 4. For the CDR3, the DNA is TGTGCCAGCAGAACCGGGACAGGGGAGACCCAGTACTTC. It codes for CASRTGTGETQYF.

V usage is TRBV19 and J usage is TRBJ1-2; no clear D gene. Trimming cost V 4 bases and J 4 bases, with 13 bases left between them. This CDR3 is built from 14 residues. The germline V gene has CDR1 LNHDA and CDR2 SQIVND (reference sequence). The CDR3 loop is CASSSSKVTYGYTF. The CDR3 bases are TGTGCCAGTAGTAGCTCCAAGGTTACCTATGGCTACACCTTC.

This clonotype has a handful of counts. DNA for the CDR3: TGTGCCGGCTGCGGTGGGGACTTCCGCACAGATACGCAGTATTTT. Its translation: CAGCGGDFRTDTQYF. The chain links TRBV2 to TRBJ2-3, with D tentatively TRBD2 (6 bases). Per germline, CDR1 SNHLY and CDR2 FYNNEI. The CDR3 length is 15 residues. Trimming stripped 11 bases from V and 1 base from J, with 19 bases between. The whole variable domain, remainder taken from reference TRBV2 and TRBJ2-3, is EPEVTQTPSHQVTQMGQEVILRCVPISNHLYFYWYRQILGQKVEFLVSFYNNEISEKSEIFDDQFSVERPDGSNFTLKIRSTKLEDSAMYFCAGCGGDFRTDTQYFGPGTRLTVL.

This chain connects TRBV11-2 to TRBJ2-7; 9 bases line up with TRBD1. V was clipped by 5 bases and J by 1 base; unmatched bases: 0. Germline CDR1 SGHAT, CDR2 FQNNGV. There are 13 residues in the CDR3. In nucleotides, the CDR3 is TGTGCCAGCAGCGGGACAGGGTCCTACGAGCAGTACTTC. This encodes CASSGTGSYEQYF.

This clonotype was detected only a few times. This chain connects TRBV10-1 to TRBJ2-2; D remains unclear. Between the trimmed V and J ends, which lost 0 bases and 6 bases, there was a span of 8 bases. This CDR3 has 14 residues. Germline lookup yields CDR1 WNHNN and CDR2 SYGVQD (reference sequence). CDR3 coding DNA: TGCGCCAGCAGTGAGTCAGCAGAGCCCGGGGAGCTGTTTTTT. It encodes CASSESAEPGELFF.

This clonotype was counted only a few times. The rearrangement links TRBV2 to TRBJ1-1; D is unclear. Per the germline V gene, CDR1 is SNHLY and CDR2 is FYNNEI. Deletions cut 1 base from V and 3 bases from J, with 9 bases between. This CDR3 region has 14 residues. The CDR3 sequence: CASSEGGRYTEAFF. The DNA of the CDR3 is TGTGCCAGCAGTGAAGGAGGCAGATACACTGAAGCTTTCTTT.

This clonotype showed up many times. The chain links TRBV5-1 to TRBJ1-1; 9 bases line up with TRBD1. Germline CDR1 reads SGHRS; CDR2 reads YFSETQ. The length of the CDR3 is 19 residues. The J segment lost 0 bases and the V segment lost 2 bases, leaving 14 bases of the junction unmatched. DNA of the CDR3: TGCGCCAGCAGCTTAGACGGACAGGGGAAGAGGGCTATGAACACTGAAGCTTTCTTT. As protein: CASSLDGQGKRAMNTEAFF.

This clonotype occurred many times. A single base separates this from a much larger clone, so it may be a read error. The V call is TRBV7-6, the J call TRBJ2-3; no reliable D call. This CDR3 has 14 amino acids. CDR1 is SGHVS and CDR2 is FNYEAQ in the germline V gene. V was clipped by 1 base and J by 4 bases, with 9 bases between them. The CDR3 spells CASSLGVGADTQYF. The CDR3 DNA reads TGTGCCAGCAGCTTAGGGGTAGGCGCAGATACGCAGTATTTT.